Below, one T cell receptor beta chain is given with its context. Its antigen remains unknown. This sample's time point: week 35, safety follow-up. Every single dose of the vaccine, 300 ug of mutant IDH1 20-mer peptide, came with topical imiquimod. These data are taken from a study of a mutant IDH1 vaccine in newly diagnosed glioma. At the level of the study: Treated patients had a mean age of approximately 40 years and a sex split that was approximately 62% male and roughly 40% female.

This CDR3 has 11 residues. The germline gives CDR1 GTSNPN, CDR2 SVGIG (reference sequence). V lost 3 bases to trimming and J lost 6 bases, with 6 bases between them. Profiled with immunoSEQ multiplex PCR; TCRdb holds only in-frame clones, not every one. The sample contains tens of thousands of clones, 76% of which appear only once. General observations from the study: It was over 85% of patients that developed vaccine-induced immune responses.

The sequence derives from a man aged 35 to 55 with glioma. The chain is built from TRBV30 and TRBJ2-1, with unresolved D. The specimen comprised PBMCs, sampled from a glioma patient whose treatment included an IDH1 peptide vaccine. In nucleotides, the CDR3 is TGTGCCTGGAGGGATTCCAATGAGCAGTTCTTC. It translates to CAWRDSNEQFF.